The 29 T cell receptor beta chains below all came from one sample that was sequenced in a study of blood T cell repertoires in COVID-19. Using immunoSEQ multiplex PCR, the repertoire was profiled, and TCRdb retains in-frame clones only, with some absent. This sample has 200,000 to 250,000 clones; about 85% occur once, and the top ten carry about a sixth. Input material: peripheral blood. The receptors come from a woman older than 75 with active or convalescent COVID-19.

The chain recombines TRBV2 with TRBJ2-5; tentative D call: TRBD1 (7 bases). CDR1 SNHLY and CDR2 FYNNEI come from the germline V gene. V was pared by 4 bases and J by 5 bases, with 11 bases between. The CDR3 totals 13 residues. The CDR3 spells CASSGDSGETQYF. DNA of the CDR3: TGTGCCAGCAGTGGGGACAGCGGGGAGACCCAGTACTTC.

This chain links TRBV5-1 with TRBJ2-7; TRBD1 agrees at 7 bases. Germline loops: CDR1 SGHRS, CDR2 YFSETQ. V gave up 1 base and J gave up 1 base; unmatched junction bases: 2. The CDR3 totals 14 residues. CDR3 sequence reads: CASSLLTGSYEQYF. As DNA, the CDR3 is TGCGCCAGCAGCTTGCTGACAGGGTCCTACGAGCAGTACTTC.

The rearrangement links TRBV7-9 to TRBJ2-6, with D maybe TRBD2 (5 bases). CDR1 and CDR2 from the germline V gene are SEHNR and FQNEAQ (reference sequence). Trimming cost V 1 base and J 0 bases, with 10 bases left between them. This CDR3 is built from 17 residues. CDR3 sequence (DNA): TGTGCCAGCAGCTTAGGAGGGCGCAGCTCTGGGGCCAACGTCCTGACTTTC. This gives the protein CASSLGGRSSGANVLTF.

The gene calls are TRBV18 and TRBJ1-2, with 9 positions matching TRBD1. This CDR3 is 13 amino acids long. In germline, CDR1 is KGHSH, CDR2 LQKENI. The J segment lost 8 bases and the V segment lost 3 bases, leaving 4 bases of the junction unmatched. CDR3 DNA: TGTGCCAGCTCACCCGGACAGGGGAGCGGCTACACCTTC. Amino acid sequence: CASSPGQGSGYTF. Drawing the rest from reference TRBV18 and TRBJ1-2, the complete variable domain is NAGVMQNPRHLVRRRGQEARLRCSPMKGHSHVYWYRQLPEEGLKFMVYLQKENIIDESGMPKERFSAEFPKEGPSILRIQQVVRGDSAAYFCASSPGQGSGYTFGSGTRLTVV.

This chain joins TRBV18 and TRBJ2-3; no reliable D call. V lost 4 bases and J 5 bases, leaving 4 bases between the germline ends. The CDR3 loop spans 11 amino acids. Per germline, CDR1 KGHSH and CDR2 LQKENI. CDR3 sequence reads: CASSLQDTQYF. The CDR3 DNA sequence: TGTGCCAGCTCACTTCAAGATACGCAGTATTTT.

The chain employs TRBV25-1 and TRBJ1-1, with D uncertain. V gave up 1 base and J gave up 3 bases, with 3 bases separating them. The CDR3 length is 12 residues. Per germline, CDR1 MGHDK and CDR2 SYGVNS. CDR3 coding DNA: TGTGCCAGCAGTGAATCTTACACTGAAGCTTTCTTT. Protein sequence: CASSESYTEAFF.

The chain couples TRBV5-1 to TRBJ2-5; 10 positions match TRBD2. V dropped 0 bases and J dropped 1; count of bases not matched to a gene: 9. The germline V gene encodes CDR1 SGHRS and CDR2 YFSETQ. CDR3 length: 18 amino acids. The CDR3 DNA sequence: TGCGCCAGCAGCTTGGGCCAATCTAGCGGGAGTTTCCAAGAGACCCAGTACTTC. Encoded protein: CASSLGQSSGSFQETQYF.

V gene TRBV14 combines with J gene TRBJ1-3, with 8 bases matching TRBD1. CDR3 length equals 16 residues. J lost 0 bases, V lost 3 bases, and 4 bases had no gene match. Germline V CDR1 and CDR2: SGHDN, FVKESK. The chain's CDR3 is CASSHRQGPSGNTIYF. The CDR3 coding sequence is TGTGCCAGCAGCCATAGACAGGGGCCCTCTGGAAACACCATATATTTT.

The genes are TRBV5-4 and TRBJ2-1, with 7 bases matching TRBD1. There are 14 residues in the CDR3. Germline CDR1 is SGHNT and CDR2 is YYREEE (reference sequence). The V segment lost 4 bases and the J segment 6 bases; nucleotides outside the gene matches: 7. The CDR3 coding sequence is TGTGCCAGCAGCGAGGACAGGAATCGCAATGAGCAGTTCTTC. The encoded protein is CASSEDRNRNEQFF.

The chain joins TRBV5-4 to TRBJ2-7; 9 positions match TRBD1. The V and J ends lost 4 bases and 7 bases, in that order; junction bases with no gene match: 12. There are 15 residues in the CDR3. CDR1 is SGHNT, CDR2 YYREEE, per germline (reference sequence). The CDR3 loop is CASSLPGGQGKEQYF. DNA of the CDR3: TGTGCCAGCAGCCTACCTGGGGGACAGGGTAAAGAGCAGTACTTC.

The rearrangement uses TRBV6-6 and TRBJ2-7; tentative D call: TRBD1 (6 bases). The CDR3 loop spans 14 amino acids. Trimming removed 4 bases at V and 1 base at J, with 11 bases between. The germline V gene encodes CDR1 MNHNY and CDR2 SVGAGI (reference sequence). CDR3 amino acids: CASSFGTTSYEQYF. The DNA for the CDR3 is TGTGCCAGCAGTTTCGGGACAACGTCCTACGAGCAGTACTTC.

This chain's CDR3 is CSASRREGQDEQYF. The CDR3 region has the DNA TGCAGTGCTAGTAGGCGGGAGGGCCAAGACGAGCAGTACTTC. The rearrangement links TRBV20-1 to TRBJ2-7; 9 bases line up with TRBD2. V was clipped by 3 bases and J by 5 bases; unmatched bases: 8. This CDR3 is 14 amino acids long. Germline V gene lookup returns CDR1 DFQATT and CDR2 SNEGSKA (reference sequence).

The chain combines TRBV5-4 with TRBJ2-3; D is ambiguous. Trimming pared 1 base from V and 4 bases from J, leaving 4 bases between. This CDR3 is 12 amino acids long. Per germline, CDR1 SGHNT and CDR2 YYREEE (reference sequence). Here the CDR3 DNA reads TGTGCCAGCAGCTTGTCAGCAGATACGCAGTATTTT. Protein sequence: CASSLSADTQYF.

The chain uses TRBV5-5 and TRBJ2-7; D is possibly TRBD1 (5 bases). The V end was cut by 2 bases, the J end by 0 bases, with 9 bases between. Per germline, CDR1 SGHKS and CDR2 YYEKEE (reference sequence). The length of the CDR3 is 14 residues. Written as DNA, the CDR3 is TGTGCCAGCAGCTTTCAGGGATCCTCCTACGAGCAGTACTTC. Translated, it gives CASSFQGSSYEQYF.

The chain couples TRBV5-1 to TRBJ1-5; 7 nucleotides align to TRBD1. Trimming took 5 bases from V and 4 from J; bases not matched to a gene: 6. Germline loops: CDR1 SGHRS, CDR2 YFSETQ. This CDR3 comprises 14 residues. CDR3 sequence: CASRLGTENQPQHF. The DNA of the CDR3 is TGCGCCAGCAGGCTCGGGACAGAAAATCAGCCCCAGCATTTT.

This clone has more than one count but fewer than ten. The chain employs TRBV25-1 and TRBJ2-2; D is ambiguous. Trimming removed 5 bases at V and 7 bases at J, with 11 bases between. The CDR3 contains 13 residues. Germline CDR1 and CDR2: MGHDK and SYGVNS. The CDR3 bases are TGTGCCAGCAGTTCCGCCCACGGCGGGGAGCTGTTTTTT. Translating it yields CASSSAHGGELFF.

The chain has TRBV7-9 and TRBJ1-3; TRBD1 aligns across 7 bases. Germline CDR1 and CDR2: SEHNR and FQNEAQ (reference sequence). The length of the CDR3 is 15 residues. The J segment lost 0 bases and the V segment lost 5 bases, leaving 4 bases of the junction unmatched. The chain's CDR3 is CASSPDRVSGNTIYF. The CDR3 DNA reads as TGTGCCAGCAGCCCCGACAGGGTCTCTGGAAACACCATATATTTT.

This clone was counted a single time. The gene calls are TRBV3-1 (or the pseudogene TRBV3-2) and TRBJ2-5; perhaps TRBD1 as D (5 bases). The CDR3 runs to 15 residues. Germline CDR1 LGHDT, CDR2 YNNKEL (reference sequence). V was cut by 7 bases and J by 3 bases, with 18 bases left in between. The CDR3 DNA reads as TGTGCCAGCAACCCATACGGTGGGGCAGAAGAGACCCAGTACTTC. Amino acids: CASNPYGGAEETQYF.

The chain couples TRBV2 to TRBJ1-5, with 8 bases matching TRBD1. This CDR3 spans 14 amino acids. J was trimmed by 6 bases and V by 2 bases; bases with no gene match: 3. CDR1 and CDR2 (germline): SNHLY, FYNNEI. The CDR3 reads CASSESGGSQPQHF. CDR3 nucleotide sequence: TGTGCCAGCAGTGAATCAGGGGGCAGTCAGCCCCAGCATTTT.

Only one count was recorded for this clone. This chain links TRBV28 with TRBJ1-2, with TRBD1 identical over 7 bases. CDR3 length: 16 residues. Trimming took 4 bases from V and 0 from J; bases not matched to a gene: 8. Germline CDR1 and CDR2: MDHEN and SYDVKM. CDR3 loop: CASSYPQGLANYGYTF. CDR3 bases: TGTGCCAGCAGTTATCCACAGGGGCTTGCTAACTATGGCTACACCTTC.

This sequence joins TRBV28 and TRBJ2-7, with 7 bases fitting TRBD1. Germline-derived CDR1 and CDR2 are MDHEN and SYDVKM. CDR3 length: 13 amino acids. The V segment lost 6 bases and the J segment 3 bases; nucleotides outside the gene matches: 5. CDR3 region: CASRHGQVYEQYF. In nucleotides, the CDR3 is TGTGCCAGCAGGCACGGACAGGTCTACGAGCAGTACTTC.

V gene TRBV6-2 or TRBV6-3 combines with J gene TRBJ2-7, with 9 bases aligning to TRBD2. This CDR3 contains 17 residues. Germline CDR1 MNHEY, CDR2 SVGEGT. Germline trimming cut 6 bases from V and 3 bases from J; bases unmatched to any gene: 15. CDR3 bases: TGTGCCAGCAGCCCACCCCTGGGCGGGGGGGCCTACTACGAGCAGTACTTC. This sequence encodes CASSPPLGGGAYYEQYF.

The V and J genes are TRBV9 and TRBJ2-3, with D unclear. The CDR3 loop spans 14 amino acids. Trimming left V 2 bases short and J 3 bases short, with 10 bases between. Germline CDR1 reads SGDLS; CDR2 reads YYNGEE. CDR3 in DNA: TGTGCCAGCAGCGTTCCCCCCCGGACAGATACGCAGTATTTT. It yields the protein CASSVPPRTDTQYF.

The chain couples TRBV24-1 to TRBJ2-3; 10 nucleotides match TRBD1. The CDR3 extends over 16 amino acids. Looked up from germline, CDR1 is KGHDR and CDR2 is SFDVKD. V lost 3 bases and J lost 2; bases outside the gene matches: 4. Here the CDR3 DNA reads TGTGCCACCAGTGATCCGGGACAGGGGAACACAGATACGCAGTATTTT. Amino acids: CATSDPGQGNTDTQYF.

The rearrangement links TRBV29-1 to TRBJ1-4; 8 bases align to TRBD1. In germline, CDR1 is SQVTM, CDR2 ANQGSEA. The CDR3 consists of 14 residues. CDR3 loop: CSGTGPGKNEKLFF. The DNA of the CDR3 is TGCAGTGGGACAGGACCTGGGAAAAATGAAAAACTGTTTTTT.

V gene TRBV2 combines with J gene TRBJ2-3; 7 positions agree with TRBD1. The germline gives CDR1 SNHLY, CDR2 FYNNEI. Trimming removed 8 bases from V and 4 bases from J; junction bases left unmatched: 12. The CDR3 loop spans 15 amino acids. The CDR3 nucleotides read TGTGCCAGCGGGTCGGACGGCGACAGGGCAGATACGCAGTATTTT. Its protein is CASGSDGDRADTQYF.

V is TRBV7-2 and J is TRBJ1-2; D may be TRBD1 (6 bases). CDR3 length equals 13 residues. Germline V lookup: CDR1 SGHTA, CDR2 FQGNSA. V was cut by 0 bases and J by 8 bases, with 10 bases left in between. CDR3 bases: TGTGCCAGCAGCTTAGCAGGGGGGGCAGGCTACACCTTC. Its protein is CASSLAGGAGYTF.

The chain employs TRBV4-3 and TRBJ2-3; D possibly corresponds to TRBD2 (5 bases). Trimming left V 0 bases short and J 5 bases short, with 21 bases between. This CDR3 has 18 residues. CDR1 LGHNA and CDR2 YSLEER come from the germline V gene. The CDR3 loop reads CASSQDAPHQAGRDTQYF. Written as DNA, the CDR3 is TGCGCCAGCAGCCAAGATGCTCCCCATCAGGCGGGCCGAGATACGCAGTATTTT.

The rearrangement joins TRBV7-2 to TRBJ2-7, with 7 positions matching TRBD2. This CDR3 contains 13 residues. Germline V lookup: CDR1 SGHTA, CDR2 FQGNSA. V lost 4 bases and J lost 3; bases outside the gene matches: 3. The CDR3 protein is CASSSRDYYEQYF. The DNA of the CDR3 is TGTGCCAGCAGCTCCCGGGACTACTACGAGCAGTACTTC.